Listed below are T cell receptor beta chains from one sample, sequenced in a study of Ad26.COV2.S vaccination and SARS-CoV-2 variants. Profiled with immunoSEQ multiplex PCR; TCRdb holds only in-frame clones, not every one. The repertoire consists of about 280,000 clones, with over 75% occurring once and the leading ten covering about 3.1%. The sequenced sample was peripheral blood, obtained in a trial of Ad26.COV2.S vaccine versus placebo. The receptors here all came from a person aged 18-65 years who received the Ad26.COV2.S COVID-19 vaccine or a placebo. CDR3s include the opening cysteine and the closing phenylalanine or tryptophan. Fields, in order: clone size, J gene, V gene, D gene, CDR3 length, CDR3 protein, CDR3 DNA. A D gene is named only where the DNA matches it firmly. Clone size appears in some rows only: once, few, many, or a class for an expanded clone.

>-|TRBJ2-7|TRBV2|TRBD1|12
CATGTGYYEQYF
TGTGCCACCGGGACAGGCTATTACGAGCAGTACTTC
>-|TRBJ1-2|TRBV7-9|-|12
CASSIRIDGYTF
TGTGCCAGCAGCATTAGGATAGATGGCTACACCTTC
>-|TRBJ2-2|TRBV19|TRBD2|14
CASGTSGGTGELFF
TGTGCCAGCGGGACTAGCGGCGGCACCGGGGAGCTGTTTTTT
>-|TRBJ1-5|TRBV27|TRBD1|13
CASSGTGGQPQHF
TGTGCCAGCAGTGGGACAGGCGGTCAGCCCCAGCATTTT
>-|TRBJ2-3|TRBV5-4|-|17
CASSFDPTRGGTDTQYF
TGTGCCAGCAGCTTCGATCCGACCAGGGGAGGCACAGATACGCAGTATTTT
>-|TRBJ1-4|TRBV6-5|-|14
CASRRGAFNEKLFF
TGTGCCAGCCGTCGGGGGGCCTTTAATGAAAAACTGTTTTTT
>-|TRBJ1-3|TRBV5-1|-|15
CASSLGGNSGNTIYF
TGCGCCAGCAGCTTGGGCGGGAACTCTGGAAACACCATATATTTT
>-|TRBJ2-3|TRBV5-1|-|15
CASSLSDPSTDTQYF
TGCGCCAGCAGCTTGTCGGACCCTAGCACAGATACGCAGTATTTT
>-|TRBJ2-1|TRBV12-3/TRBV12-4|-|13
CASMRGWGNEQFF
TGTGCCAGCATGAGGGGCTGGGGGAATGAGCAGTTCTTC
>-|TRBJ1-2|TRBV6-1|-|15
CASSEAMAGRYGYTF
TGTGCCAGCAGTGAAGCCATGGCAGGGAGGTATGGCTACACCTTC
>-|TRBJ2-2|TRBV28|TRBD1|15
CATTRGTGQTGELFF
TGTGCCACCACCCGCGGGACAGGGCAGACCGGGGAGCTGTTTTTT
>-|TRBJ2-3|TRBV6-1|-|15
CASSEGLARTDTQYF
TGTGCCAGCAGTGAAGGGCTAGCTCGCACAGATACGCAGTATTTT
>-|TRBJ1-1|TRBV3-1/TRBV3-2|TRBD1|16
CASSQHTGTGNTEAFF
TGTGCCAGCAGCCAACATACCGGGACAGGGAACACTGAAGCTTTCTTT
>once|TRBJ1-5|TRBV28|TRBD1|14
CASSGGGLGQPQHF
TGTGCCAGCTCAGGGGGAGGACTAGGTCAGCCCCAGCATTTT
>-|TRBJ1-4|TRBV6-5|-|15
CASTNRDGTGEKLFF
TGTGCCAGCACCAACCGAGACGGAACAGGTGAAAAACTGTTTTTT
>-|TRBJ2-5|TRBV30|-|15
CAWSFNSGGGETQYF
TGTGCCTGGAGTTTTAATTCAGGGGGAGGAGAGACCCAGTACTTC
>-|TRBJ1-4|TRBV12-5|-|17
CASGLRGGLATNEKLFF
TGTGCTAGTGGTCTAAGGGGGGGCCTAGCAACTAATGAAAAACTGTTTTTT
>-|TRBJ1-2|TRBV18|TRBD1|15
CASSPMGQGDYGYTF
TGTGCCAGCTCACCGATGGGACAGGGGGACTATGGCTACACCTTC
>-|TRBJ2-3|TRBV9|-|15
CASSVASRGTDTQYF
TGTGCCAGCAGCGTGGCGAGCCGGGGCACAGATACGCAGTATTTT
>-|TRBJ1-1|TRBV19|-|13
CASFRETNTEAFF
TGTGCCAGTTTTAGGGAAACTAACACTGAAGCTTTCTTT
>-|TRBJ2-4|TRBV7-2|TRBD2|15
CASSPPAGGPNIQYF
TGTGCCAGCAGCCCCCCGGCGGGGGGGCCAAACATTCAGTACTTC
>-|TRBJ2-4|TRBV4-3|TRBD1|21
CASSQTMTGGELGVAKNIQYF
TGCGCCAGCAGCCAAACTATGACAGGGGGCGAATTGGGAGTAGCCAAAAACATTCAGTACTTC
>-|TRBJ1-6|TRBV9|TRBD1|15
CASRDGTGNNSPLHF
TGTGCCAGCAGGGATGGGACAGGGAATAATTCACCCCTCCACTTT
>-|TRBJ2-1|TRBV30|-|13
CAWSQPVVGVQFF
TGTGCCTGGAGTCAACCAGTGGTGGGAGTACAGTTCTTC
>-|TRBJ2-7|TRBV6-1|-|14
CASSEAWATYEQYF
TGTGCCAGCAGTGAAGCCTGGGCGACCTACGAGCAGTACTTC
>-|TRBJ1-6|TRBV13|-|12
CASSRGNSPLHF
TGTGCCAGCAGCCGCGGGAATTCACCCCTCCACTTT
>-|TRBJ1-2|TRBV5-1|-|12
CASSPLKGGYTF
TGCGCCAGCAGCCCCCTGAAGGGCGGCTACACCTTC
>-|TRBJ2-3|TRBV24-1|TRBD2|16
CATSDGTRSGPDTQYF
TGTGCCACCAGTGATGGGACTAGAAGTGGCCCAGATACGCAGTATTTT
>-|TRBJ2-5|TRBV5-1|-|14
CASSFQASQETQYF
TGCGCCAGCAGCTTTCAGGCCAGTCAAGAGACCCAGTACTTC
>-|TRBJ1-1|TRBV7-9|TRBD1|14
CASSPGQKNTEAFF
TGTGCCAGCAGCCCGGGACAGAAGAACACTGAAGCTTTCTTT
>once|TRBJ1-3|TRBV4-3|-|16
CASSQDRSPIGNTIYF
TGCGCCAGCAGCCAAGATCGGTCCCCGATAGGAAACACCATATATTTT
>-|TRBJ1-3|TRBV5-1|-|15
CASSLGSSDQNTIYF
TGCGCCAGCAGCTTGGGGTCCAGCGACCAAAACACCATATATTTT
>-|TRBJ2-1|TRBV7-9|TRBD2|15
CASSLNSGSRGEQFF
TGTGCCAGCAGCTTAAACAGCGGGAGCCGGGGGGAGCAGTTCTTC
>-|TRBJ2-7|TRBV7-9|-|12
CASSFWNGEQYF
TGTGCCAGCAGCTTTTGGAACGGCGAGCAGTACTTC
>few|TRBJ1-1|TRBV6-2/TRBV6-3|TRBD1|21
CASSYSMVVWTGLGGSTEAFF
TGTGCCAGCAGTTACTCGATGGTGGTCTGGACAGGGTTGGGGGGGAGCACTGAAGCTTTCTTT
>-|TRBJ2-1|TRBV7-2|TRBD2|15
CASRTPGLRTSEQFF
TGTGCCAGCAGGACCCCGGGACTACGTACTAGTGAGCAGTTCTTC
>-|TRBJ1-2|TRBV10-3|-|13
CAISSPGTNGYTF
TGTGCCATCAGTTCCCCCGGGACCAATGGCTACACCTTC
>-|TRBJ1-4|TRBV10-3|-|14
CAIRAGGADEKLFF
TGTGCCATCAGGGCGGGGGGAGCAGATGAAAAACTGTTTTTT
>-|TRBJ1-1|TRBV7-6|-|15
CASSLTYWGDTEAFF
TGTGCCAGCAGCTTAACTTACTGGGGTGACACTGAAGCTTTCTTT
>-|TRBJ2-7|TRBV7-8|-|14
CASSTGMGLYEQYF
TGTGCCAGCAGCACCGGGATGGGACTCTACGAGCAGTACTTC
>-|TRBJ1-1|TRBV7-2|-|13
CASSAGDMTEAFF
TGTGCCAGCAGCGCAGGGGATATGACTGAAGCTTTCTTT
>few|TRBJ2-7|TRBV21-1|-|16
CASSKFASGFSYEQYF
TGTGCCAGCAGCAAATTCGCTAGCGGGTTCTCCTACGAGCAGTACTTC
>-|TRBJ1-2|TRBV6-5|TRBD1|14
CASSPRQGIYGYTF
TGTGCCAGCAGCCCGAGACAGGGTATCTATGGCTACACCTTC
>-|TRBJ2-1|TRBV28|TRBD2|16
CASSASGRTDYNEQFF
TGTGCCAGCAGTGCTAGCGGGCGCACCGACTACAATGAGCAGTTCTTC
>few|TRBJ2-5|TRBV6-5|TRBD1|14
CASSPRTGGETQYF
TGTGCCAGCAGCCCCCGGACAGGGGGAGAGACCCAGTACTTC
>-|TRBJ1-2|TRBV29-1|-|15
CSVETQQGIANGYTF
TGCAGCGTTGAAACCCAGCAGGGAATAGCAAATGGCTACACCTTC
>-|TRBJ1-4|TRBV25-1|-|13
CASEAGNNEKLFF
TGTGCCAGCGAGGCGGGGAATAATGAAAAACTGTTTTTT